This is a list of T cell receptor beta chains from one sample in a study of T cell repertoires in cytomegalovirus infection. TCRdb reprocessed the reads via MiXCR and lists one record per CDR3 protein. The sample carries about a million distinct CDR3 sequences, roughly 30% recorded once. These TCRs' antigens remain unknown. The input for sequencing was cultured CD8+ T cells from PBMCs, taken from culture after CMV antigen stimulation. Source of these receptors: a human donor in good health (CMV status not recorded). Some clones in this sample may be carry-over from other donors' samples. Both conserved end residues are part of each CDR3. A D gene is named only where the DNA matches it firmly. Rows give clone size only sometimes, using once, few, many, or a class for an expanded clone.

V	J	D	size	CDR3	DNA
TRBV20-1	TRBJ1-2	.	.	CSAIGEWIVRGYTF	TGCAGTGCTATAGGGGAATGGATAGTACGAGGCTACACCTTC
TRBV19	TRBJ2-1	.	few	CASSIPDGWGASYNEQFF	TGTGCCAGTAGTATTCCGGACGGGTGGGGGGCCAGTTACAATGAGCAGTTCTTC
TRBV7-9	TRBJ1-2	.	few	CASSFTTKGQSSNYGYTF	TGTGCCAGCAGCTTTACTACTAAAGGACAGTCCTCTAACTATGGCTACACCTTC
TRBV7-6	TRBJ2-3	.	.	CASSPGRGAIDTQYF	TGTGCCAGCAGCCCCGGCCGGGGGGCAATAGATACGCAGTATTTT
TRBV7-9	TRBJ2-3	TRBD2	few	CASRPKLAGNRDTQYF	TGTGCCAGCAGACCTAAGCTAGCGGGCAACCGGGATACGCAGTATTTT
TRBV6-5	TRBJ1-1	.	few	CASILLGSTEAFF	TGTGCCAGCATTTTACTGGGGAGCACTGAAGCTTTCTTT
TRBV4-2	TRBJ2-2	TRBD2	.	CASSLPSSGETGELFF	TGTGCCAGCAGCCTCCCGTCTAGCGGTGAAACCGGGGAGCTGTTTTTT
TRBV2	TRBJ1-2	TRBD1	few	CASSPGQQDYGYTF	TGTGCCAGCAGCCCGGGACAGCAAGACTATGGCTACACCTTC
TRBV10-3	TRBJ2-3	TRBD2	.	CAIGLAGGSTDTQYF	TGTGCCATCGGACTAGCGGGGGGCAGCACAGATACGCAGTATTTT
TRBV27	TRBJ2-1	.	once	CASSFQQGGGLYNEQFF	TGTGCCAGCAGTTTCCAACAGGGTGGGGGGCTATACAATGAGCAGTTCTTC
TRBV6-5	TRBJ2-5	.	few	CASTEPGVETQYF	TGTGCCAGCACCGAACCGGGGGTGGAGACCCAGTACTTC
TRBV6-2/TRBV6-3	TRBJ2-2	.	.	CASSDPGPVHTGELFF	TGTGCCAGCAGTGACCCGGGCCCTGTCCACACCGGGGAGCTGTTTTTT
TRBV19	TRBJ1-1	.	once	CASRMASQGRTEAFF	TGTGCCAGTAGGATGGCGAGTCAGGGGCGGACTGAAGCTTTCTTT
TRBV29-1	TRBJ2-4	TRBD1	.	CSFRTGKDNIQYF	TGCAGCTTTAGGACAGGGAAGGACAACATTCAGTACTTC
TRBV7-9	TRBJ1-5	.	.	CASSPGQLGQPQHF	TGTGCCAGCAGCCCCGGACAGCTAGGGCAGCCCCAGCATTTT
TRBV6-1	TRBJ2-1	.	many	CASKGGWNEQFF	TGTGCCAGCAAGGGGGGCTGGAATGAGCAGTTCTTC
TRBV12-5	TRBJ1-2	.	.	CASGQNIYYGYTF	TGTGCTAGTGGTCAAAATATATACTATGGCTACACCTTC
TRBV29-1	TRBJ2-3	.	.	CSVVTSFTDTQYF	TGCAGCGTTGTGACCTCCTTCACAGATACGCAGTATTTT
TRBV6-2/TRBV6-3	TRBJ1-1	.	.	CASRRRNTEAFF	TGTGCCAGCAGAAGGCGCAACACTGAAGCTTTCTTT
TRBV4-2	TRBJ1-3	.	.	CASSQDLDLFGNTIYF	TGTGCCAGCAGCCAAGACCTGGACCTATTTGGAAACACCATATATTTT
TRBV24-1	TRBJ1-4	.	.	CATLRQRDEKLFF	TGTGCCACCCTCCGCCAACGGGATGAAAAACTGTTTTTT
TRBV6-5	TRBJ2-5	TRBD2	few	CASSYLSGGSSETQYF	TGTGCCAGCAGTTACTTGAGCGGGGGGTCATCAGAGACCCAGTACTTC
TRBV7-6	TRBJ2-5	.	many	CASSLAGTDVEETQYF	TGTGCCAGCAGCTTAGCCGGGACTGATGTGGAAGAGACCCAGTACTTC
TRBV7-8	TRBJ2-1	TRBD1	many	CASSLKWTGGFNEQFF	TGTGCCAGCAGCTTAAAGTGGACAGGGGGCTTCAATGAGCAGTTCTTC
TRBV12-5	TRBJ2-2	.	.	CASGLQISGHQNTGELFF	TGTGCTAGTGGCCTGCAGATCTCAGGACACCAGAACACCGGGGAGCTGTTTTTT
TRBV7-9	TRBJ2-7	.	.	CASSPDSFYEQYF	TGTGCCAGCAGCCCGGACAGTTTCTACGAGCAGTACTTC
TRBV6-2/TRBV6-3	TRBJ2-3	TRBD1	few	CASSPIRDRTPTDTQYF	TGTGCCAGCAGCCCGATCCGGGACAGGACACCCACAGATACGCAGTATTTT
TRBV20-1	TRBJ1-2	.	.	CSAPGRRDYGYTF	TGCAGTGCGCCGGGACGTCGGGACTATGGCTACACCTTC
TRBV25-1	TRBJ1-2	TRBD1	few	CASRGQRSNYGYTF	TGTGCCAGCAGGGGACAGCGATCTAACTATGGCTACACCTTC